This T cell receptor (beta chain) was captured by sequencing in a study of T cell repertoires in ileal Crohn's disease. Background on the study: At surgery, under 40% of patients smoked, with median disease duration 7.9 years.

Generated by immunoSEQ multiplex PCR, the TCRdb table keeps only in-frame clones and is missing some. The table shows more than 2,000 clones, with about four fifths occurring only once. Time point of the sample: neoterminal ileum biopsy at postoperative endoscopy, about 6 months after surgery. The sequence came from an adult with Crohn's disease. The specimen sequenced was ileal tissue.

The CDR3 DNA sequence: TGCGCCAGCAGTGAAGCCGGGAGCACAGATACGCAGTATTTT. This gives the protein CASSEAGSTDTQYF. The rearrangement uses TRBV10-1 and TRBJ2-3; no reliable D call. The germline V and J ends were trimmed by 3 bases and 0 bases, with 7 bases remaining between them. CDR3 length: 14 amino acids. Germline lookup yields CDR1 WNHNN and CDR2 SYGVQD (reference sequence).